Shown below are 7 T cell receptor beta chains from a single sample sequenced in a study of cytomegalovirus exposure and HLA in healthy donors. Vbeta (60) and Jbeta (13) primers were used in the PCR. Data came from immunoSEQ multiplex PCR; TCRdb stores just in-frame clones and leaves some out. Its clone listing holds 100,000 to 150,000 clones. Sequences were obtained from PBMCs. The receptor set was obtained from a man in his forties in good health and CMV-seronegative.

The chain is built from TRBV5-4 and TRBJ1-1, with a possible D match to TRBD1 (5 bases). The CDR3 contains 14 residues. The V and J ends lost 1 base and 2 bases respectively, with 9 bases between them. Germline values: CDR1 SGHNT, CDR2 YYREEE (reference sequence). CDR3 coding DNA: TGTGCCAGCAGCTTGTACGGGGGAAACACTGAAGCTTTCTTT. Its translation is CASSLYGGNTEAFF.

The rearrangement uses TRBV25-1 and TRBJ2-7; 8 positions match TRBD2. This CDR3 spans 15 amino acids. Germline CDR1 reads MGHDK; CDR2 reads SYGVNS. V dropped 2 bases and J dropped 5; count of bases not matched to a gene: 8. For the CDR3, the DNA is TGTGCCAGCAGTGAAATGTGGACTAGCTTCAACGAGCAGTACTTC. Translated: CASSEMWTSFNEQYF.

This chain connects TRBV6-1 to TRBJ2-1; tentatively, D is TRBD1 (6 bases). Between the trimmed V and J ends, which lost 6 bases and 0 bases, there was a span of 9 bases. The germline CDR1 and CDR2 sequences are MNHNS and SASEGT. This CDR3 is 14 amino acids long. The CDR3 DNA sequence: TGTGCCAGCAGGAGGACAGACTCCTACAATGAGCAGTTCTTC. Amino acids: CASRRTDSYNEQFF.

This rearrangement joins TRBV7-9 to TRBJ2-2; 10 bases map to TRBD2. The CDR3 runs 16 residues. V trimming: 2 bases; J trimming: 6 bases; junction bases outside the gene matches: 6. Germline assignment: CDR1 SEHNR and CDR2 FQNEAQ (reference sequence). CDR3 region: CASSLSAGGLSGELFF. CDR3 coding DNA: TGTGCCAGCAGCTTATCAGCGGGAGGGCTCTCCGGGGAGCTGTTTTTT.

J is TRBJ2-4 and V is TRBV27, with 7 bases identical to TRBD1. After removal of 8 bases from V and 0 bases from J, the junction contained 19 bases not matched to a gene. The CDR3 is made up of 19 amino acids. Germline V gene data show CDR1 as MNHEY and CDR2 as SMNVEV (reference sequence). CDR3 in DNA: TGTGCCAGCCGAAGGACAGGACTGGCCCCAATTCTAGCCAAAAACATTCAGTACTTC. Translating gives CASRRTGLAPILAKNIQYF.

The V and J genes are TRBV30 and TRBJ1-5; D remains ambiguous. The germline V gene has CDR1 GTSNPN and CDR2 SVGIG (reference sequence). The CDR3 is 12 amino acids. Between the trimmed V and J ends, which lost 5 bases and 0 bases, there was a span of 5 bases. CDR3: CAWSYSNQPQHF. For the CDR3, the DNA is TGTGCCTGGTCCTATAGCAATCAGCCCCAGCATTTT.

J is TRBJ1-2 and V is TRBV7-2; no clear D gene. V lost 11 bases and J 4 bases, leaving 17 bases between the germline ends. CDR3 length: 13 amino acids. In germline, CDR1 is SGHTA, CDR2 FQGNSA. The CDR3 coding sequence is TGTGCCGGCGCGGGGAGGTCGGGCTATGGCTACACCTTC. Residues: CAGAGRSGYGYTF. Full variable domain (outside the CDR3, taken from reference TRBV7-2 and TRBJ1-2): GAGVSQSPSNKVTEKGKDVELRCDPISGHTALYWYRQSLGQGLEFLIYFQGNSAPDKSGLPSDRFSAERTGGSVSTLTIQRTQQEDSAVYLCAGAGRSGYGYTFGSGTRLTVV.